A selection of T cell receptor beta chains follows, all from one sample in a study of cytomegalovirus exposure and HLA in healthy donors. Profiling relied on immunoSEQ multiplex PCR, and the TCRdb table lists in-frame clones only, not all of them. The sample includes approximately 120,000 clones, about 96% of them seen just once. What was sequenced was PBMCs. The receptors shown here come from a man between 18 and 35 years old in good health and CMV-seronegative. CDR3s include the opening cysteine and the closing phenylalanine or tryptophan. D genes are given only for firm matches. Size is omitted from some rows. Given values are once, few, many or a class for expanded clones.

>.|.|TRBV6-6|TRBJ2-7
TGTGCCAGCAGTTACATAAACTACGAGCAGTACTTC
CASSYINYEQYF
>.|.|TRBV13|TRBJ1-3
TGTGCCAGCAGACGCAGGACAGTTGGAGCCTCTGGAAACACCATATATTTT
CASRRRTVGASGNTIYF
>TRBD1|.|TRBV7-2|TRBJ2-7
TGTGCCAGCAGCTTCTCGGGACAGTCCTACGAGCAGTACTTC
CASSFSGQSYEQYF
>TRBD2|.|TRBV7-4|TRBJ2-4
TGTGCCAGCAGCTACGGGACTAGCGGGAGGGTCGCGTGGGCCAAAAACATTCAGTACTTC
CASSYGTSGRVAWAKNIQYF
>.|.|TRBV5-1|TRBJ1-5
TGCGCCAGCAGCTTGCACGGGGATCAGCCCCAGCATTTT
CASSLHGDQPQHF
>.|.|TRBV6-5|TRBJ2-7
TGTGCCAGCAGTTACTCGATGTTAGGGGCCTACGAGCAGTACTTC
CASSYSMLGAYEQYF
>TRBD1|.|TRBV11-2|TRBJ1-3
TGTGCCAGCAGCGCGTTACAGGGGAATTCTGGAAACACCATATATTTT
CASSALQGNSGNTIYF
>.|.|TRBV5-6|TRBJ2-7
TGTGCCAGCAGCTCGGGACTCGCCACCTACGAGCAGTACTTC
CASSSGLATYEQYF
>.|.|TRBV10-3|TRBJ2-2
TGTGCCATCAGTGAGCCCGACAGCACCGGGGAGCTGTTTTTT
CAISEPDSTGELFF
>TRBD1|.|TRBV7-9|TRBJ1-2
TGTGCCAGCAGCTCCCGGGACAGCACTCGCTATGGCTACACCTTC
CASSSRDSTRYGYTF
>.|.|TRBV25-1|TRBJ2-2
TGTGCCAGCAGTGAATGGGGGCCTTTTACCGGGGAGCTGTTTTTT
CASSEWGPFTGELFF
>TRBD1|.|TRBV4-1|TRBJ2-5
TGCGCCAGCAGCCAAGAGGGGACAGGGGGCGCTGGAGAGACCCAGTACTTC
CASSQEGTGGAGETQYF
>TRBD2|.|TRBV13|TRBJ2-7
TGTGCCAGCAGCTTAGGCCGAAGCGCGGGAGGGCACTACGAGCAGTACTTC
CASSLGRSAGGHYEQYF
>TRBD2|.|TRBV28|TRBJ2-1
TGTGCCAGCAGTTTTAGGGCGGGAGTTGAGTTCTTC
CASSFRAGVEFF
>TRBD2|.|TRBV13|TRBJ2-5
TGTGCCAGCAGCACCGGACTAGCGTGGGAGACCCAGTACTTC
CASSTGLAWETQYF
>.|.|TRBV6-1|TRBJ1-3
TGTGCCAGCAGTGAAGAGGGGCAGGCGGGGGGCGCGTTAGGAAACACCATATATTTT
CASSEEGQAGGALGNTIYF
>TRBD2|.|TRBV10-1|TRBJ2-2
TGCGCCAGCGGACTAGGACTGCACACCGGGGAGCTGTTTTTT
CASGLGLHTGELFF
>.|.|TRBV11-2|TRBJ2-5
TGTGCCAGCAGCTTAGCCCGGGGCCAAGAGACCCAGTACTTC
CASSLARGQETQYF
>.|.|TRBV25-1|TRBJ1-2
TGTGCCAGCAGTGAATATATCGGGGGGGCGTGGGGCTACACCTTC
CASSEYIGGAWGYTF
>.|once|TRBV15|TRBJ2-7
TGTGCCACCAGCAGAGATGCGGCCGTCGTGGCCTACGAGCAGTACTTC
CATSRDAAVVAYEQYF
>TRBD1|.|TRBV14|TRBJ1-1
TGTGCCAGCAGCCGCAAGAAAGGGGGCAAGACTGAAGCTTTCTTT
CASSRKKGGKTEAFF
>.|few|TRBV6-5|TRBJ1-5
TGTGCCAGCAGTTACTCGTGGGGGCAGGGCAATCAGCCCCAGCATTTT
CASSYSWGQGNQPQHF
>TRBD1|.|TRBV25-1|TRBJ1-4
TGTGCCAGCAGCGACAGGGGCCGTGGCCGGGGAAAACTGTTTTTT
CASSDRGRGRGKLFF
>.|.|TRBV2|TRBJ1-2
TGTGCCAGCACTGGATCGAGGGTCCCATCATATGGCTACACCTTC
CASTGSRVPSYGYTF
>.|.|TRBV28|TRBJ2-5
TGTGCCAGCAGCCCCGCGGGGACCCAGTACTTC
CASSPAGTQYF
>.|once|TRBV18|TRBJ2-1
TGTGCCAGCTCACCGGGAACAGGGCCCTACAATGAGCAGTTCTTC
CASSPGTGPYNEQFF